A selection of T cell receptor beta chains follows, all from one sample in a study of shared clonotypes between healthy human individuals. Assay used: immunoSEQ multiplex PCR; TCRdb lists only in-frame clones, some missing. The table includes approximately 1.5 million clones, 98% detected once. The specimen sequenced was naive CD4+ T cells sorted from blood. Every receptor here comes from a man aged 30 to 45 in good health. The conserved cysteine and the conserved F or W are not part of the CDR3 here. The order of the fields is V gene, J gene, CDR3 protein.

V: TRBV5-1
J: TRBJ2-7
CDR3: ASSLAVTSGNYEQY

V: TRBV7-8
J: TRBJ2-1
CDR3: ASSRDVAGGWYNEQF

V: TRBV18
J: TRBJ1-3
CDR3: ASSPLGQDATIY

V: TRBV5-4
J: TRBJ2-5
CDR3: ASSFGETQY

V: TRBV30
J: TRBJ1-1
CDR3: AWARSQEAF

V: TRBV2
J: TRBJ2-5
CDR3: ASSEGTSGISNN

V: TRBV5-4
J: TRBJ2-1
CDR3: ASSPIMTGEVNEQF

V: TRBV6-1
J: TRBJ1-5
CDR3: ASSVPGQQPQH

V: TRBV13
J: TRBJ2-3
CDR3: ASSPPGTSGSGDTQY

V: TRBV6-6
J: TRBJ1-1
CDR3: ASSYDRGWNTEAF

V: TRBV5-4
J: TRBJ1-1
CDR3: ASRVAGGRNTEAF

V: TRBV7-2
J: TRBJ2-7
CDR3: ASSLDFRYRDHYEQY

V: TRBV5-1
J: TRBJ2-3
CDR3: ASSLGESTDTQY

V: TRBV25-1
J: TRBJ2-3
CDR3: ASRSPTDTQY

V: TRBV14
J: TRBJ2-5
CDR3: ASSRIQRGETQY

V: TRBV11-2
J: TRBJ2-7
CDR3: ASARTPVYEQY

V: TRBV7-6
J: TRBJ1-4
CDR3: ASSLGGSGKLF

V: TRBV9
J: TRBJ1-3
CDR3: ASSVGGAGNTIY

V: TRBV6-5
J: TRBJ1-2
CDR3: ASSYRFGGYT

V: TRBV9
J: TRBJ1-3
CDR3: ASSIRTGPPDTIY

V: TRBV5-4
J: TRBJ2-7
CDR3: ASSRSIMGEQY

V: TRBV5-4
J: TRBJ2-2
CDR3: ASSPGSSSAGELF

V: TRBV7-2
J: TRBJ2-1
CDR3: ASSLRAGTHNEQF

V: TRBV7-2
J: TRBJ1-2
CDR3: ASSLVSRGDYGYT

V: TRBV2
J: TRBJ2-1
CDR3: ASRSPSAGNYNEQF

V: TRBV5-5
J: TRBJ1-2
CDR3: ASRRDTGRGGYT

V: TRBV5-6
J: TRBJ2-2
CDR3: ASSYLQGAGELF

V: TRBV7-8
J: TRBJ2-1
CDR3: ASSLLLIAEQF

V: TRBV10-3
J: TRBJ2-2
CDR3: AISEFLPGELF

V: TRBV5-1
J: TRBJ2-5
CDR3: ASSRGQGIQSGEAQY

V: TRBV18
J: TRBJ1-1
CDR3: ASSPRQPNTEAF

V: TRBV10-1
J: TRBJ2-1
CDR3: ASSEWRLDEQF

V: TRBV9
J: TRBJ2-5
CDR3: ASSVAAGRQETQY

V: TRBV10-2
J: TRBJ1-4
CDR3: ASSDIGGPNEKLF

V: TRBV6-1
J: TRBJ1-5
CDR3: APSGIFQPQH

V: TRBV6-4
J: TRBJ2-2
CDR3: ASTCRQGHAPANTGELF